The entry that follows covers one TCR beta chain sequence. This sample was taken from a study of blood T cell repertoires in COVID-19. Study details: The United States, Italy and Spain supplied acute and convalescent COVID-19 samples.

Profiling relied on immunoSEQ multiplex PCR, and the TCRdb table lists in-frame clones only, not all of them. This table has roughly 300,000 clones, 80% to 90% appearing once. After removal of 3 bases from V and 5 bases from J, the junction contained 4 bases not matched to a gene. The CDR3 has 13 amino acids. The germline V gene has CDR1 GTSNPN and CDR2 SVGIG (reference sequence). The clonotype originates from a woman aged 18-29 years who had recovered from COVID-19. The V and J genes are TRBV30 and TRBJ1-5, with 7 bases fitting TRBD1. Sequencing was performed on PBMCs or T cells enriched from blood (not recorded which). The CDR3 loop is CAWSLDRDQPQHF. The CDR3 bases are TGTGCCTGGAGCCTCGACAGGGATCAGCCCCAGCATTTT.